The clone carrying this T cell receptor beta chain occurred once. As handled by the study authors: Reference gene primers were amplified, and this amplification served to estimate nucleated cell counts. Profiling relied on immunoSEQ multiplex PCR, and the TCRdb table lists in-frame clones only, not all of them. V and J calls and clone size are as listed in that table; D and trimming were resolved from the DNA. Seen here are roughly 240,000 clones, 65% to 90% observed once, and the top ten hold 2% to 2.5%. The entry originates in a study of blood T cell repertoires in COVID-19. Study at large: Samples came from the United States, Italy and Spain, spanning acute and convalescent COVID-19. PBMCs, B-cell-depleted T cells, or T cells were the source of the cDNA or gDNA that made up the material.

The CDR3 is made up of 15 amino acids. Deletions cut 0 bases from V and 0 bases from J, with 10 bases between. Germline V lookup: CDR1 SGHRS, CDR2 YFSETQ. The sequence was collected from a man aged 40-49 years who had recovered from COVID-19. Sequences were obtained from peripheral blood. The chain joins TRBV5-1 to TRBJ2-7; D is unclear. Written as DNA, the CDR3 is TGCGCCAGCAGCTTGGATCTGCGGAGCTCCTACGAGCAGTACTTC. Protein sequence: CASSLDLRSSYEQYF.